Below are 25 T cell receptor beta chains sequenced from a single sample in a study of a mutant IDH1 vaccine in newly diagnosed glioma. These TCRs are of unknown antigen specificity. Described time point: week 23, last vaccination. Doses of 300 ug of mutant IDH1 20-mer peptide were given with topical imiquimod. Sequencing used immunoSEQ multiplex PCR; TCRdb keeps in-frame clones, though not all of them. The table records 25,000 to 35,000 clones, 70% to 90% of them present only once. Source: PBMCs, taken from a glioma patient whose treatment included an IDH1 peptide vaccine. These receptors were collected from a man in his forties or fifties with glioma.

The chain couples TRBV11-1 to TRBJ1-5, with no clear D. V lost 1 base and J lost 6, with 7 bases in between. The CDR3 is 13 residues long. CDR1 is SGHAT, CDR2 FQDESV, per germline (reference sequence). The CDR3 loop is CASSLGNGQPQHF. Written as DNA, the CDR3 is TGTGCCAGCAGCTTAGGGAACGGTCAGCCCCAGCATTTT. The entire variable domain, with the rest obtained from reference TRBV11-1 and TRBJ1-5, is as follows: EAEVAQSPRYKITEKSQAVAFWCDPISGHATLYWYRQILGQGPELLVQFQDESVVDDSQLPKDRFSAERLKGVDSTLKIQPAELGDSAMYLCASSLGNGQPQHFGDGTRLSIL.

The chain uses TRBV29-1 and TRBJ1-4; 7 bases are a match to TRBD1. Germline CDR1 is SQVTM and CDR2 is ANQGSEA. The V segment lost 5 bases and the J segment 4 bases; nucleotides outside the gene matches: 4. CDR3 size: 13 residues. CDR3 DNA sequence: TGCAGCGTTCGGGACAGAGTTAATGAAAAACTGTTTTTT. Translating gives CSVRDRVNEKLFF.

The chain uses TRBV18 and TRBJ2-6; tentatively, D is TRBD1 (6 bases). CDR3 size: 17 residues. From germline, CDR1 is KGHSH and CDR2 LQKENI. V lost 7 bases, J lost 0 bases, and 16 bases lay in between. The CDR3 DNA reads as TGTGCCAGCTGTTCAGGGGCCCCGCTCTCTGGGGCCAACGTCCTGACTTTC. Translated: CASCSGAPLSGANVLTF.

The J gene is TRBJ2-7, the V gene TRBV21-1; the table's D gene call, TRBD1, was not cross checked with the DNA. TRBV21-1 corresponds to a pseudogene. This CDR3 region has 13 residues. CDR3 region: CASKPGQSNEQYF. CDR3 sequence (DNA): TGTGCCAGCAAACCGGGACAGTCGAATGAGCAGTACTTC.

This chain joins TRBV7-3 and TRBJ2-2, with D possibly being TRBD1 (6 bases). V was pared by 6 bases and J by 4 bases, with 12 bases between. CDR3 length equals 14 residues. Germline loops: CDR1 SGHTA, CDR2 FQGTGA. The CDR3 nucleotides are TGTGCCAGCAGTTACAGGGACCCCACCGGGGAGCTGTTTTTT. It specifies CASSYRDPTGELFF.

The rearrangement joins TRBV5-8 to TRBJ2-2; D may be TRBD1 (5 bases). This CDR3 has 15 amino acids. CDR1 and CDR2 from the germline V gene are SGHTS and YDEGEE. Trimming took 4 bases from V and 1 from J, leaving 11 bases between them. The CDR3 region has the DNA TGTGCCAGCAGCCGGACACTAATGAACACCGGGGAGCTGTTTTTT. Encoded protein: CASSRTLMNTGELFF.

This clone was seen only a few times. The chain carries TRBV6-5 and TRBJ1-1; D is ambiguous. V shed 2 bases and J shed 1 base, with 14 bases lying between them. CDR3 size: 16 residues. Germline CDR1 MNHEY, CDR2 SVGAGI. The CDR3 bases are TGTGCCAGCAGTTACAGGCCAGCCCTCCGGAACACTGAAGCTTTCTTT. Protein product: CASSYRPALRNTEAFF.

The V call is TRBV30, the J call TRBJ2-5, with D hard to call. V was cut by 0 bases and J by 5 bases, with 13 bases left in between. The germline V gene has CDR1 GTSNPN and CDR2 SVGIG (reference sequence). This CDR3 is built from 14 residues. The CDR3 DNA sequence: TGTGCCTGGAGTGTAAGGGTAACTGAGGAGACCCAGTACTTC. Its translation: CAWSVRVTEETQYF.

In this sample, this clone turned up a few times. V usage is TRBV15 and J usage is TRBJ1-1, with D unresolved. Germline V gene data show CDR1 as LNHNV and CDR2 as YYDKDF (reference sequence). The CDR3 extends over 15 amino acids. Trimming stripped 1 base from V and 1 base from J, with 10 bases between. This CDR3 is CATSRGQLRNTEAFF. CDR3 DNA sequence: TGTGCCACCAGCAGAGGACAACTGAGGAACACTGAAGCTTTCTTT.

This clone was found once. The CDR3 protein is CASSVVGGGTDTQYF. The CDR3 nucleotides read TGTGCCAGCAGCGTAGTTGGGGGTGGCACAGATACGCAGTATTTT. The J gene is TRBJ2-3, the V gene TRBV9; D possibly uses TRBD1 or TRBD2 (5 bases each). Germline CDR1 and CDR2: SGDLS and YYNGEE. V was pared by 0 bases and J by 1 base, with 9 bases between. The CDR3 runs to 15 residues.

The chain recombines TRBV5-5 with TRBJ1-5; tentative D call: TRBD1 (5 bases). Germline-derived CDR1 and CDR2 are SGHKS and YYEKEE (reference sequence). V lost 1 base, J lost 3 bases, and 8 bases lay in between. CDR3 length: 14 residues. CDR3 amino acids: CASSLSRVNQPQHF. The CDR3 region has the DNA TGTGCCAGCAGCTTGTCCAGGGTCAATCAGCCCCAGCATTTT.

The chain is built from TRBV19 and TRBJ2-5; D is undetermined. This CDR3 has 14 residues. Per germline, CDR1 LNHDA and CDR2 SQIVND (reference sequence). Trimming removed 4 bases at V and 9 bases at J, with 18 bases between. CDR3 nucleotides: TGTGCCAGTAGTAGGACGCTCCCCGGTTGGCCCCAGTACTTC. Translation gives CASSRTLPGWPQYF.

The CDR3 DNA sequence: TGTGCCAGCAGCTTCGGACAGATGGGCTTGTTAGAGACCCAGTACTTC. It specifies CASSFGQMGLLETQYF. The gene calls are TRBV7-9 and TRBJ2-5; D might be TRBD1 (6 bases). V lost 3 bases and J 4 bases, leaving 18 bases between the germline ends. CDR1 and CDR2 from the germline V gene are SEHNR and FQNEAQ (reference sequence). This CDR3 has 16 residues. The full variable domain, in which reference TRBV7-9 and TRBJ2-5 provide the parts outside the CDR3, is DTGVSQNPRHKITKRGQNVTFRCDPISEHNRLYWYRQTLGQGPEFLTYFQNEAQLEKSRLLSDRFSAERPKGSFSTLEIQRTEQGDSAMYLCASSFGQMGLLETQYFGPGTRLLVL.

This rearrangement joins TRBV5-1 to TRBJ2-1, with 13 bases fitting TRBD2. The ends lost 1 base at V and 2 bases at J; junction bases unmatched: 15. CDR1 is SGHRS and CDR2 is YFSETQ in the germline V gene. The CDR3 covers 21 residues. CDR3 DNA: TGCGCCAGCAGCTTGAACCCCGCCCGGACTAGCGGGGGCCCAACCTACAATGAGCAGTTCTTC. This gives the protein CASSLNPARTSGGPTYNEQFF.

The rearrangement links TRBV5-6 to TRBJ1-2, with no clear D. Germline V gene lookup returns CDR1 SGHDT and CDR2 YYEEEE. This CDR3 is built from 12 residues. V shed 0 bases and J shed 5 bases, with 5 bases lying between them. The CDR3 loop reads CASSLAEYGYTF. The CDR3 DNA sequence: TGTGCCAGCAGCTTGGCCGAGTATGGCTACACCTTC.

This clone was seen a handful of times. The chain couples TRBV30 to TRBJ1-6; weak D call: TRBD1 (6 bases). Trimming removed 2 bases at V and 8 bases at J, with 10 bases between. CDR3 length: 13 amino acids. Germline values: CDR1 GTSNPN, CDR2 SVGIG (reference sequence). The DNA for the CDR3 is TGTGCCTGGAGTCGACAGGAAGATTCACCCCTCCACTTT. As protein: CAWSRQEDSPLHF.

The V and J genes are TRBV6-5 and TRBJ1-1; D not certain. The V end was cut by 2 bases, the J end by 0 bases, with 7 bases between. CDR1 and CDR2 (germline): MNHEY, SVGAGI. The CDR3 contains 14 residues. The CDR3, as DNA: TGTGCCAGCAGTTACAGTATTCTGAACACTGAAGCTTTCTTT. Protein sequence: CASSYSILNTEAFF.

CDR3 sequence: CAWSQGSEAFF. The CDR3 coding sequence is TGTGCCTGGAGTCAAGGGTCTGAAGCTTTCTTT. The rearrangement joins TRBV30 to TRBJ1-1; D not certain. CDR1 is GTSNPN and CDR2 is SVGIG in the germline V gene (reference sequence). Between the trimmed V and J ends, which lost 2 bases and 6 bases, there was a span of 7 bases. The CDR3 covers 11 residues.

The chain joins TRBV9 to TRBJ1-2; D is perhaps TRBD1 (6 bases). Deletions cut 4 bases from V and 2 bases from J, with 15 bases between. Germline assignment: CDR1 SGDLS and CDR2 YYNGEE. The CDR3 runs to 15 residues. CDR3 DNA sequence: TGTGCCAGCAGCTATGGGCAGGGGCGGAACTATGGCTACACCTTC. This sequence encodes CASSYGQGRNYGYTF.

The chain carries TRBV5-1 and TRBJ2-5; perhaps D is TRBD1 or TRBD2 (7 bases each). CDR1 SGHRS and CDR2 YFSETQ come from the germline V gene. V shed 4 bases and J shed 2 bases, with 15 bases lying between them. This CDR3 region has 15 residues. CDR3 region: CASSRWGGQQETQYF. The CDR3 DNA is TGCGCCAGCAGCAGGTGGGGGGGACAGCAAGAGACCCAGTACTTC.

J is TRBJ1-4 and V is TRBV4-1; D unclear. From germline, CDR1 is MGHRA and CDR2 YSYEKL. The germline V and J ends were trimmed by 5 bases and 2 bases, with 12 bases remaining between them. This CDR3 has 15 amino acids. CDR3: CASSTYTRTNEKLFF. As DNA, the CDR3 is TGCGCCAGCAGCACCTACACCCGTACTAATGAAAAACTGTTTTTT.

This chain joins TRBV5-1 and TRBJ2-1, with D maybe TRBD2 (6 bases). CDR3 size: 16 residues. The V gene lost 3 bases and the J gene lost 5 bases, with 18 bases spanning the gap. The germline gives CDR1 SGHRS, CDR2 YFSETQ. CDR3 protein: CASSSLTSSYHNEQFF. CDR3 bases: TGCGCCAGCAGCTCCCTGACTAGTTCTTACCACAATGAGCAGTTCTTC.

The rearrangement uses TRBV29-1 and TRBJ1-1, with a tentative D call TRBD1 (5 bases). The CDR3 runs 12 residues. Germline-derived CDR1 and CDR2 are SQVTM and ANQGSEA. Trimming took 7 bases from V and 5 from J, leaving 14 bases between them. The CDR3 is CSAVRDGTEAFF. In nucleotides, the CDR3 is TGCAGCGCGGTCCGGGACGGTACTGAAGCTTTCTTT.

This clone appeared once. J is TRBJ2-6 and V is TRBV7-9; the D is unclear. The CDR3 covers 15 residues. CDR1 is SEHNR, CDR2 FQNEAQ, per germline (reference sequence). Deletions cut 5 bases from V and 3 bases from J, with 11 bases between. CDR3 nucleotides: TGTGCCAGCAGCCTACCGAAGGTTGGGGCCAACGTCCTGACTTTC. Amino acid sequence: CASSLPKVGANVLTF.

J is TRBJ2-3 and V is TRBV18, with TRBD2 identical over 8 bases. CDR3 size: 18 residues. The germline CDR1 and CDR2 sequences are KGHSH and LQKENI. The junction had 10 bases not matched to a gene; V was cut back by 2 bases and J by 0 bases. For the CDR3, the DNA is TGTGCCAGCTCACCAACTCAAACTAGCGGAAGTAGCACAGATACGCAGTATTTT. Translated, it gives CASSPTQTSGSSTDTQYF.